The TCR beta chain under discussion was sequenced for a study of OX40 agonist ivuxolimab in advanced cancers. Study-wide background: Each dose-escalation patient presented with hepatocellular carcinoma, melanoma, renal cell or head and neck cancer. Three patients, one with hepatocellular carcinoma and two with cutaneous melanoma, responded partially. The study's findings and limits: Relative to CD4+, CD8+ T cells held more expanded clones on average.

Sampled blood was obtained at baseline, cycle 4 day 1, and cycle 7 day 1. The repertoire was sequenced with immunoSEQ multiplex PCR; TCRdb's copy has only in-frame clones and lacks some. Altogether about 31,000 clones are present, roughly 79% being singletons, with the ten largest covering less than 25%. The CDR3 spans 15 residues. V lost 4 bases and J lost 4, with 12 bases in between. In germline, CDR1 is SGHRS, CDR2 YFSETQ. In regard to this clone: The antigen remains undetermined.

This TCR was recovered from an adult with an advanced solid tumor such as melanoma, head and neck, liver or kidney cancer. The source material was CD4+ or CD8+ T cells sorted from blood, sampled in a trial of the OX40 agonist ivuxolimab. The chain joins TRBV5-1 to TRBJ2-6; D remains ambiguous. The DNA for the CDR3 is TGCGCCAGCAGCCCCGGAAGTACCGGGGCCAACGTCCTGACTTTC. This gives the protein CASSPGSTGANVLTF.